The following is a T cell receptor beta chain sequence with its context. Its antigen is unknown. CDR1 and CDR2 from the germline V gene are WSHSY and SAAADI. Trimming shortened V by 8 bases and J by 9 bases, and 17 bases separated the two germline ends. CDR3 size: 13 residues. 60 Vbeta and 13 Jbeta primers were used in PCR. Clones were read by immunoSEQ multiplex PCR, and TCRdb kept only the in-frame ones, dropping some. The repertoire table contains approximately 46,000 clones. The data belong to a study of cytomegalovirus exposure and HLA in healthy donors. As for the study in general: HLA-typed donors were the source of roughly 85 million unique TCRs held in an early data release. The study, taken as a whole, reports: TCR beta chains associated with HLA were, in a later analysis, more clonally expanded than equally common others.

This sequence joins TRBV10-2 and TRBJ2-1; D ambiguous. This TCR came from a male donor in good health and CMV-seronegative. Sequencing was done on a sample of PBMCs. DNA of the CDR3: TGCGCCAGCTCACTCCGAGCCCAGGCTGAGCAGTTCTTC. Its protein product is CASSLRAQAEQFF.